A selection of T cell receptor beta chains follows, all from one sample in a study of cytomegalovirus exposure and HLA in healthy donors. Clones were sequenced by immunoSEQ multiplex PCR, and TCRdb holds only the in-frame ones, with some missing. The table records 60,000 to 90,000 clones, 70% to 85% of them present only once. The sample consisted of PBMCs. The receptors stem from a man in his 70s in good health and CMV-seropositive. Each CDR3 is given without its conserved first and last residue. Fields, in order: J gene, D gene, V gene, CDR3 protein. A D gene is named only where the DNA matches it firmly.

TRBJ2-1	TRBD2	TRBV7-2	ASSFALAGGPPYNEQF
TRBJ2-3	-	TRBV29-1	SVGNPRGQADTQY
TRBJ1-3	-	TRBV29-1	SVYRVGSGNTIY
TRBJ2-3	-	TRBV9	ASSDSAAGTQY
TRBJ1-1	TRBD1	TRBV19	ASSRQGPNTEAF
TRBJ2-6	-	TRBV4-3	ASSQDDGRATGANVLT
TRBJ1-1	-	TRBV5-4	ASSLYGGRGDTEAF
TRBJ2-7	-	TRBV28	ASTLGQSYEQY
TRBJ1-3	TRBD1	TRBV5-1	ASSGQQGISGNTIY
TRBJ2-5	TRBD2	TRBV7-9	ASSSPGLAGTRTQY
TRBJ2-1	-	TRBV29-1	SAGEAYEQF
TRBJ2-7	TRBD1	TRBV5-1	ASSPGQGIDEQY
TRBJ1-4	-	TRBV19	ASSIWHQPTNEKLF
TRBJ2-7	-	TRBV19	ASSRAGQSLFEQY
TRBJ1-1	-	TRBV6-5	ASSYGQGTSEAF
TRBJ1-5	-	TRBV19	ASSRAGGGQPQH
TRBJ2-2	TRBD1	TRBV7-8	ASTRDRVETGELF
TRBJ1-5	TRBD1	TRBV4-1	ASSSDWFRDSGLPKPQH
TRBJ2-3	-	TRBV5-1	ASSPRLATDTQY
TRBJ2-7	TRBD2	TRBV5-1	ASSSGTSGNYEQY
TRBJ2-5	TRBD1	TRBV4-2	ASSRGGTGPETQY
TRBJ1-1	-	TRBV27	ASTLDRNTEAF
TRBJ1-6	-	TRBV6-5	ASGGILNSPLH
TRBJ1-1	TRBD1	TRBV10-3	AIGLGQPENTEAF
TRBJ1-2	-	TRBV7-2	ASSPGGAHGYGYT
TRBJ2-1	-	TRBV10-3	AISGSGYNEQF
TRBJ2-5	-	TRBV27	ASGHDQETQY
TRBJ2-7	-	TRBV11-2	ASSLDSPDYEQY
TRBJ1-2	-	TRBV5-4	ASSLRQGSYGYT
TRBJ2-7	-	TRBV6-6	ASRGGGVEQY
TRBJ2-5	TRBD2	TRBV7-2	ASRSRGGAETQY
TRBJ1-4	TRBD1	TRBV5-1	ASSRRTGGPTNEKLF
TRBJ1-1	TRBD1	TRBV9	ASSATGGSTEAF
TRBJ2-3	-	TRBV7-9	ATGGTAPTDTQY
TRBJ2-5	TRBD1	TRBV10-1	ASSRLQGPGETQY
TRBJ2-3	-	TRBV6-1	ASSERRADTQY
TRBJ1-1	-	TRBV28	ASTRGGGTEAF
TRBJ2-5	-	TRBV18	ASSENRDSGETQY
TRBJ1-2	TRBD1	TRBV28	ASSLLGQGAIGYT
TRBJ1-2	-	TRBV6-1	ASSEGGVGYT
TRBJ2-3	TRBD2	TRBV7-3	ASSLSPSGHTDTQY